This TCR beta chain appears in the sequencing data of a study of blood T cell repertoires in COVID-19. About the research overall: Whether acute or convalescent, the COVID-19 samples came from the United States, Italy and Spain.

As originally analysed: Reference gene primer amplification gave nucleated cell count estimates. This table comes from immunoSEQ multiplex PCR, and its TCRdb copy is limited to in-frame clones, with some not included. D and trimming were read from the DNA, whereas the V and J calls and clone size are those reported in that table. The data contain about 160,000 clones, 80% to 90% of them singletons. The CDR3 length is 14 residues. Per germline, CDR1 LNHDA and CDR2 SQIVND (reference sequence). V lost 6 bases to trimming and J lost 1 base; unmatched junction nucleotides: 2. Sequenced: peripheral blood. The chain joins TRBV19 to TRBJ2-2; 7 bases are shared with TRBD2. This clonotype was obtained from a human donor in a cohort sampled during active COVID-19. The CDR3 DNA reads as TGTGCCAGTAGCGCGGGGGTGAACACCGGGGAGCTGTTTTTT. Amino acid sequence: CASSAGVNTGELFF.